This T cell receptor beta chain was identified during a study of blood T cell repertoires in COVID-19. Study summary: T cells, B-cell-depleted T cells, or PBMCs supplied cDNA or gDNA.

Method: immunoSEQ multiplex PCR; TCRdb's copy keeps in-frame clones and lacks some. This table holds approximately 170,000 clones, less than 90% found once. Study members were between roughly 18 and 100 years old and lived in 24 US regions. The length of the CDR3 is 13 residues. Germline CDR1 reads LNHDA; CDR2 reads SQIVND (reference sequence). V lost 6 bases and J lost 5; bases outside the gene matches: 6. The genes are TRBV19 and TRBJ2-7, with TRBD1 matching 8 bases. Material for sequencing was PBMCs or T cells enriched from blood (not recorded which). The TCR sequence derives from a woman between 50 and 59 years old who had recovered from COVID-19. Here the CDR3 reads CASRRTGSNEQYF. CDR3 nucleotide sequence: TGTGCCAGTAGAAGGACAGGGTCCAACGAGCAGTACTTC.